The 14 T cell receptor beta chains in this list originate from one sample, sequenced in a study of shared clonotypes between healthy human individuals. Method: immunoSEQ multiplex PCR; TCRdb's copy keeps in-frame clones and lacks some. Of about 480,000 clones in the sample, roughly 79% were seen once. The sequencing sample was made of PBMCs. These receptor sequences come from a woman in her thirties or forties in good health. Some clones in this sample may be carry-over from other donors' samples.

The chain is built from TRBV6-1 and TRBJ1-3; D might be TRBD1 (6 bases). Trimming removed 6 bases at V and 4 bases at J, with 10 bases between. The germline gives CDR1 MNHNS, CDR2 SASEGT. The CDR3 is made up of 13 amino acids. The DNA of the CDR3 is TGTGCCAGCAGCCTTACAGGGGGAAACACCATATATTTT. It translates to CASSLTGGNTIYF.

This chain uses TRBV29-1 with TRBJ1-1; TRBD1 is a possible D gene (5 bases). The CDR3 is 13 residues long. The V and J ends lost 3 bases and 4 bases respectively, with 12 bases between them. CDR1 is SQVTM, CDR2 ANQGSEA, per germline. The CDR3 DNA is TGCAGCGTTGATGGAGGGGCTGTCACTGAAGCTTTCTTT. Amino acids: CSVDGGAVTEAFF.

This clone was found a few times. The chain joins TRBV15 to TRBJ1-1, with TRBD1 as a possible D gene (5 bases). CDR1 is LNHNV, CDR2 YYDKDF, per germline (reference sequence). Trimming stripped 1 base from V and 7 bases from J, with 22 bases between. The CDR3 sequence is 17 residues long. CDR3 loop: CATSRALAGPGSGEAFF. As DNA, the CDR3 is TGTGCCACCAGCAGAGCTCTTGCAGGGCCCGGATCAGGTGAAGCTTTCTTT. Using reference TRBV15 and TRBJ1-1 for the parts outside the CDR3, the full variable domain is DAMVIQNPRYQVTQFGKPVTLSCSQTLNHNVMYWYQQKSSQAPKLLFHYYDKDFNNEADTPDNFQSRRPNTSFCFLDIRSPGLGDTAMYLCATSRALAGPGSGEAFFGQGTRLTVV.

The chain recombines TRBV25-1 with TRBJ2-5; either TRBD1 or TRBD2 may fit D (6 bases each). There are 16 residues in the CDR3. The V and J ends lost 6 bases and 2 bases respectively, with 19 bases between them. From germline, CDR1 is MGHDK and CDR2 SYGVNS. As DNA, the CDR3 is TGTGCCAGCAGGGGGGCGGGGCTTAAAGTTCAAGAGACCCAGTACTTC. Protein: CASRGAGLKVQETQYF.

This chain links TRBV6-1 with TRBJ2-1; D unclear. The ends were cut back, 5 bases at V and 5 bases at J, with 7 bases in the middle. CDR3 length: 12 amino acids. CDR1 and CDR2 (germline): MNHNS, SASEGT. This CDR3 is CASSLLDNEQFF. CDR3 in DNA: TGTGCCAGCAGTCTGCTTGACAATGAGCAGTTCTTC.

CDR3 DNA: TGCGCCAGCAGCCAAGGGCAGGGGCGCGCAAGTGTCACTGAAGCTTTCTTT. This gives the protein CASSQGQGRASVTEAFF. The gene calls are TRBV4-3 and TRBJ1-1; perhaps TRBD1 as D (6 bases). Germline V gene sequence: CDR1 LGHNA, CDR2 YSLEER. Trimming shortened V by 1 base and J by 4 bases, and 19 bases separated the two germline ends. The CDR3 has 17 amino acids.

This chain connects TRBV7-9 to TRBJ2-1; D not resolved. V lost 4 bases, J lost 2 bases, and 9 bases lay in between. The CDR3 has 14 residues. Germline V gives CDR1 SEHNR, CDR2 FQNEAQ (reference sequence). CDR3 region: CASSSRVTYNEQFF. CDR3 coding DNA: TGTGCCAGCAGCTCCCGGGTTACCTACAATGAGCAGTTCTTC.

The chain joins TRBV5-1 to TRBJ1-1, with D maybe TRBD1 (5 bases). Germline lookup yields CDR1 SGHRS and CDR2 YFSETQ. V was cut by 3 bases and J by 4 bases, with 16 bases left in between. The CDR3 contains 15 residues. This chain's CDR3 is CASSWGGSGSTEAFF. The CDR3 nucleotides read TGCGCCAGCAGCTGGGGGGGATCAGGGTCCACTGAAGCTTTCTTT.

The chain links TRBV2 to TRBJ2-1; a weak D match, TRBD2 (7 bases). With 7 bases removed from V and 8 bases from J, the gap between germline ends came to 30 bases. The CDR3 is 18 amino acids. The germline V gene encodes CDR1 SNHLY and CDR2 FYNNEI. CDR3 protein: CASNGDAGRGREPYEQFF. CDR3 bases: TGTGCCAGCAATGGGGACGCCGGACGGGGGCGGGAGCCGTATGAGCAGTTCTTC.

For the CDR3, the DNA is TGTGCCAGCAGCCCCAATTTGGGAAACACCATATATTTT. This translates into CASSPNLGNTIYF. This sequence joins TRBV11-2 and TRBJ1-3, with D unclear. Deletions cut 5 bases from V and 4 bases from J, with 9 bases between. Germline CDR1 reads SGHAT; CDR2 reads FQNNGV. The CDR3 is 13 amino acids.

V gene TRBV7-6 combines with J gene TRBJ2-7, with D perhaps matching TRBD2 (5 bases). Germline lookup yields CDR1 SGHVS and CDR2 FNYEAQ. The CDR3 consists of 15 residues. V dropped 1 base and J dropped 0 bases, with 10 bases sitting between them. CDR3 amino acids: CASSLEPSISYEQYF. The CDR3 DNA reads as TGTGCCAGCAGCTTAGAGCCTAGCATCTCCTACGAGCAGTACTTC.

The J gene is TRBJ2-3, the V gene TRBV19, with D perhaps assigned TRBD1 or TRBD2 (6 bases each). V was trimmed by 4 bases and J by 0 bases, leaving 35 bases between them. The germline V gene encodes CDR1 LNHDA and CDR2 SQIVND (reference sequence). The CDR3 covers 23 residues. DNA of the CDR3: TGTGCCAGTAGTAATAGTCATTTGGGGGGCGACCAGATCTACGGATCTAGCACAGATACGCAGTATTTT. Amino acid sequence: CASSNSHLGGDQIYGSSTDTQYF. The full variable domain, in which reference TRBV19 and TRBJ2-3 provide the parts outside the CDR3, is DGGITQSPKYLFRKEGQNVTLSCEQNLNHDAMYWYRQDPGQGLRLIYYSQIVNDFQKGDIAEGYSVSREKKESFPLTVTSAQKNPTAFYLCASSNSHLGGDQIYGSSTDTQYFGPGTRLTVL.

This rearrangement joins TRBV5-1 to TRBJ2-1; 8 bases align to TRBD1. V dropped 7 bases and J dropped 9; count of bases not matched to a gene: 9. The CDR3 is 13 residues long. Germline CDR1 reads SGHRS; CDR2 reads YFSETQ. CDR3 sequence: CASALGQGAEQFF. The CDR3 DNA reads as TGCGCCAGCGCCCTTGGACAGGGCGCTGAGCAGTTCTTC.

J is TRBJ2-2 and V is TRBV18; TRBD1 aligns across 8 bases. This CDR3 is 15 amino acids long. V was clipped by 4 bases and J by 1 base; unmatched bases: 2. Germline CDR1 reads KGHSH; CDR2 reads LQKENI. The CDR3 DNA reads as TGTGCCAGCTCACTCGGGACAGGGAACACCGGGGAGCTGTTTTTT. The encoded protein is CASSLGTGNTGELFF.